The entry that follows covers one T cell receptor (beta chain) sequence. CDR1 is SGHDN and CDR2 is FVKESK in the germline V gene. This CDR3 comprises 17 residues. J lost 3 bases, V lost 3 bases, and 12 bases had no gene match. The record originates from a study of T cell changes during pregnancy in multiple sclerosis. Data came from immunoSEQ multiplex PCR; TCRdb stores just in-frame clones and leaves some out. In the table there are roughly 15,000 clones, approximately 86% of which are singletons. This specimen consisted of CD8+ T cells from peripheral blood mononuclear cells, obtained in the first trimester of pregnancy. The TCR was taken from a female donor with multiple sclerosis, enrolled in a pregnancy study. V gene TRBV14 combines with J gene TRBJ2-7, with 9 bases lining up with TRBD1. CDR3 sequence: CASSQKYGQGPHYEQYF. For the CDR3, the DNA is TGTGCCAGCAGCCAGAAATACGGACAGGGGCCCCACTACGAGCAGTACTTC. The entire variable domain, with the rest obtained from reference TRBV14 and TRBJ2-7, is as follows: EAGVTQFPSHSVIEKGQTVTLRCDPISGHDNLYWYRRVMGKEIKFLLHFVKESKQDESGMPNNRFLAERTGGTYSTLKVQPAELEDSGVYFCASSQKYGQGPHYEQYFGPGTRLTVT.